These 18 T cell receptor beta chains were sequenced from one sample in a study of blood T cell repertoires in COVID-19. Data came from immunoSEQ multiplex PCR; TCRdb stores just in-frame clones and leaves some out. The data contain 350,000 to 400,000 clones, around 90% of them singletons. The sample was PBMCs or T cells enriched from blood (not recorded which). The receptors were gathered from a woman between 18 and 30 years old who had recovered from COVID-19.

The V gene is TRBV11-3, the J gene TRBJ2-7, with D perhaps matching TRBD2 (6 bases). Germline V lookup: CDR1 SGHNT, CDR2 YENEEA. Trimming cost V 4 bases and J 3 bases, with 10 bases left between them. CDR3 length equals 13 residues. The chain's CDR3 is CASSSGELYEQYF. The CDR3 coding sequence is TGTGCCAGCAGCTCGGGGGAGCTCTACGAGCAGTACTTC.

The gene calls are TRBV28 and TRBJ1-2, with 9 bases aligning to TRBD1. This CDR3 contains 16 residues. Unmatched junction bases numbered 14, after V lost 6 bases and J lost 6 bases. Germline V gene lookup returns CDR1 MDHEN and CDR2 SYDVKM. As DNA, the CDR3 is TGTGCCAGCAGCCGAACTGGGGACAGGGTGGGGCATGGCTACACCTTC. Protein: CASSRTGDRVGHGYTF.

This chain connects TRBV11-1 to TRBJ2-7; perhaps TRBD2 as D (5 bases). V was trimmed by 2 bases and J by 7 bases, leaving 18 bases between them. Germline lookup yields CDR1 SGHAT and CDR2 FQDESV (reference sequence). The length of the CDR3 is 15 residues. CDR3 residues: CASSLIREYVGEQYF. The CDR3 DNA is TGTGCCAGCAGCTTAATTAGGGAGTACGTGGGTGAGCAGTACTTC.

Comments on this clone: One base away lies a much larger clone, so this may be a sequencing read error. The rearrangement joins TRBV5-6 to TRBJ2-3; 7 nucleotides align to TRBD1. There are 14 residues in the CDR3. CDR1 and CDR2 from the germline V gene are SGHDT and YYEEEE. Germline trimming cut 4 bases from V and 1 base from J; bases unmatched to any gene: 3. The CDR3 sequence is CASSRGQGTDTQYF. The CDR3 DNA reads TGTGCCAGCAGCCGCGGACAGGGCACAGATACGCAGTATTTT.

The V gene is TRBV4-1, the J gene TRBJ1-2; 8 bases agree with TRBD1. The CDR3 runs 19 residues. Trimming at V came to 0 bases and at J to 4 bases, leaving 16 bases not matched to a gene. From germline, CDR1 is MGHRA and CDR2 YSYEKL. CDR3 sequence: CASSQDLRGQGAVAYGYTF. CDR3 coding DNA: TGCGCCAGCAGCCAAGATCTTAGGGGGCAGGGGGCCGTAGCCTATGGCTACACCTTC.

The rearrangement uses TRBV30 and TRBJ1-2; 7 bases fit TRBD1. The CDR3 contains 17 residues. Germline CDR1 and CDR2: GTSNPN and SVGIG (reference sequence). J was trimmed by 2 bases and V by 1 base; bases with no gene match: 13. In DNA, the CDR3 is TGTGCCTGGAGTGGAGCTTCGGACAGGCTGACGAACTATGGCTACACCTTC. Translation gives CAWSGASDRLTNYGYTF.

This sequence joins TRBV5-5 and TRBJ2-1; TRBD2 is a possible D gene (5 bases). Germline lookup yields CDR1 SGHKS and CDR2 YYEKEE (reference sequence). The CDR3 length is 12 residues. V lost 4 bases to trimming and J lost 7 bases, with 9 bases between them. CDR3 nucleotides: TGTGCCAGCAGCGTGGGCGGGAATGAGCAGTTCTTC. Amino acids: CASSVGGNEQFF.

The CDR3 coding sequence is TGTGCCAGCAGCTCCGGACTAGCTCGAGATACGCAGTATTTT. Amino acid sequence: CASSSGLARDTQYF. The rearrangement links TRBV7-9 to TRBJ2-3; TRBD2 agrees at 8 bases. CDR1 is SEHNR, CDR2 FQNEAQ, per germline (reference sequence). V lost 4 bases, J lost 5 bases, and 5 bases stayed unmatched. CDR3 length: 14 amino acids.

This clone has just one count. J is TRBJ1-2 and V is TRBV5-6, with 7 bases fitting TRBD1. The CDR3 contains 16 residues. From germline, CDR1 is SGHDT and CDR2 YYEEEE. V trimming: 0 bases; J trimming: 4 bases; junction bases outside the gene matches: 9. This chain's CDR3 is CASSLGARGAPYGYTF. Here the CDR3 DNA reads TGTGCCAGCAGCTTGGGGGCCAGGGGGGCCCCCTATGGCTACACCTTC.

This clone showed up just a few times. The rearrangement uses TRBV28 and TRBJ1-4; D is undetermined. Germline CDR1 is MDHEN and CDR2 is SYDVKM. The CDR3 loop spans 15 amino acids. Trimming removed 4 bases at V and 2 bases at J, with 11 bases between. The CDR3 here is CASSSTTRTNEKLFF. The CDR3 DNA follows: TGTGCCAGCAGTTCTACAACGAGGACTAATGAAAAACTGTTTTTT.

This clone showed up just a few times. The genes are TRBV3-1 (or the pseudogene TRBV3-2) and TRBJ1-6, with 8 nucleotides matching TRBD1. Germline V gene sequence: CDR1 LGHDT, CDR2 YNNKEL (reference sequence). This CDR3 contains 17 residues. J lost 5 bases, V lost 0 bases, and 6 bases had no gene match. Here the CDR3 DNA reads TGTGCCAGCAGCCAAGAAGGCGGGACAGGAAATAATTCACCCCTCCACTTT. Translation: CASSQEGGTGNNSPLHF.

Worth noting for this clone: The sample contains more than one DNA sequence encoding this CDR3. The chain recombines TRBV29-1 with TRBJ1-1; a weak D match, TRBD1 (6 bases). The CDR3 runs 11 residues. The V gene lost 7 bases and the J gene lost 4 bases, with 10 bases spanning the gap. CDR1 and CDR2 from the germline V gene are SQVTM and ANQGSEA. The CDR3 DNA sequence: TGCAGCGCTTCCAGGGGCACTGAAGCTTTCTTT. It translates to CSASRGTEAFF.

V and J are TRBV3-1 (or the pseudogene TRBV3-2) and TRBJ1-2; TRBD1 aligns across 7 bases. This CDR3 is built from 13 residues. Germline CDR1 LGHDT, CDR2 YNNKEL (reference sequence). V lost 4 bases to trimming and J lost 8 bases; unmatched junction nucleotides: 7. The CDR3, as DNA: TGTGCCAGCAGCCCCCGGCGAGGGGGCGGCTACACCTTC. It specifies CASSPRRGGGYTF.

The CDR3 here is CASSSGRGSGANVLTF. CDR3 coding DNA: TGTGCCAGCAGTTCGGGGCGGGGCTCTGGGGCCAACGTCCTGACTTTC. The rearrangement links TRBV28 to TRBJ2-6, with a possible D match to TRBD2 (6 bases). The CDR3 extends over 16 amino acids. The V gene's germline CDR1 is MDHEN and CDR2 SYDVKM. The V end was cut by 4 bases, the J end by 0 bases, with 10 bases between.

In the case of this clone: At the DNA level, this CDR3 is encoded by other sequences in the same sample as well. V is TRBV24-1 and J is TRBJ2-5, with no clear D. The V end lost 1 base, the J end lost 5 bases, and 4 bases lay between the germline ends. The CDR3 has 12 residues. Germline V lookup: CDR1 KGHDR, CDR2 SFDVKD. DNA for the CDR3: TGTGCCACCAGTGATTTCGGGGAGACCCAGTACTTC. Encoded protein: CATSDFGETQYF.

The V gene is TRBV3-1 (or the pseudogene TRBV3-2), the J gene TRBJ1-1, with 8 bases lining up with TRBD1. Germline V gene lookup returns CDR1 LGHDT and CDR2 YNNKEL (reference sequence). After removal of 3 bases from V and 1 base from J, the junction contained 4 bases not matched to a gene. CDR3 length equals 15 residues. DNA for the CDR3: TGTGCCAGCAGCCATAGACAGGGGAAGAACACTGAAGCTTTCTTT. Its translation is CASSHRQGKNTEAFF.

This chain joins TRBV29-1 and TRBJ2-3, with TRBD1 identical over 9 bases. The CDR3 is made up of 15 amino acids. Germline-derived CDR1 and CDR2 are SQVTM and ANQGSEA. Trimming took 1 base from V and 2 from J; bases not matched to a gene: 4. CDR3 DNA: TGCAGCGTTGAAGTCGGGACAGGGCTCACAGATACGCAGTATTTT. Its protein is CSVEVGTGLTDTQYF.

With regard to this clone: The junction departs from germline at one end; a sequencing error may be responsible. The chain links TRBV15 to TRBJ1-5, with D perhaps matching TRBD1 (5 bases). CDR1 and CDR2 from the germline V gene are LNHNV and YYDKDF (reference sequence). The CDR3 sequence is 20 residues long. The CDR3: CATSRDGRGRDFHRLQSQHF. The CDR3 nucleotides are TGTGCCACCAGCAGAGATGGAAGGGGCAGGGACTTCCATAGGCTTCAGTCCCAGCATTTT.